This T cell receptor beta chain originates from a study of T-cell reconstitution after alpha-beta-depleted transplantation in children (dated by TCRdb to the mid-2010s). Regarding the complete study: The study quantitatively tracked T-cell immune reconstitution after TCRalphabeta/CD19-depleted allogeneic hematopoietic cell transplantation in children using TCR repertoire profiling.

Library creation used PCR. The run used an Illumina HiSeq 2500. Molecular barcoding was employed in the preparation of TCR libraries, with unique molecular identifiers being used to normalize TCRbeta repertoire quantification. Using fastp trimming at Q25 and MiXCR clonotype assembly, TCRdb reanalyzed the public sequencing data and kept in-frame beta chains. Merged by CDR3 protein, the rows form single entries marked with the most common genes and DNA. This sample is represented by some 500,000 distinct CDR3 sequences; approximately 20% of them were singletons. The ten largest clones take up 2.5% to 3.5% of the sample. V ends up 3 bases short and J 4 bases short, with an unmatched junction base count of 9. The germline V gene sets CDR1 to MNHEY and CDR2 to SVGAGI. The CDR3 runs 17 residues from the cysteine to the phenylalanine. CDR3 DNA only is kept here, 51 bases in frame from base 1. Regarding this clonotype: What this receptor recognizes is not known. No base quality information exists; no much larger clone differs at one position.

The receptor was derived from a human donor who donated a stem cell graft to a child with acute lymphoblastic leukemia. The chain couples TRBV6-5 to TRBJ2-2; TRBD2 lines up with 9 middle nucleotides. The sample consisted of PBMCs from the stem cell graft donor, taken from the stem cell graft. CDR3 sequence: CASSYGGLAGSTGELFF. The DNA sequence follows: TGTGCCAGCAGTTATGGGGGTCTAGCGGGGAGCACCGGGGAGCTGTTTTTT.